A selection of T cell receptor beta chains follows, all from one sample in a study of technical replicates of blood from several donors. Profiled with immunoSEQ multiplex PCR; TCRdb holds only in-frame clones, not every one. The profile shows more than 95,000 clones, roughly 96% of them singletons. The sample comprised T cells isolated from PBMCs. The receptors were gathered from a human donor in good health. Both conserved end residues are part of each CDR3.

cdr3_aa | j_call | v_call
CASSMYGGVRSTDTQYF | TRBJ2-3 | TRBV19
CATSRRQPNTEAFF | TRBJ1-1 | TRBV15
CASSRKGQGDGGNTIYF | TRBJ1-3 | TRBV5-1
CASSWGEDNEKLFF | TRBJ1-4 | TRBV5-1
CASSVRANQPQHF | TRBJ1-5 | TRBV6-4
CASKGGYVNTEAFF | TRBJ1-1 | TRBV30
CASSMREGLYEQYF | TRBJ2-7 | TRBV19
CAISPARGGANYGYTF | TRBJ1-2 | TRBV10-3
CASSPGTNYGYTF | TRBJ1-2 | TRBV6-6
CASSLRTGSYEQYF | TRBJ2-7 | TRBV19
CASSLTQGLREKLFF | TRBJ1-4 | TRBV6-5
CASSQNLPVSYEQYF | TRBJ2-7 | TRBV4-1
CASSESQGYNEKLFF | TRBJ1-4 | TRBV10-2
CASSQDIFTGTSGTDTQYF | TRBJ2-3 | TRBV4-1
CASSASAGTSGMVSQFF | TRBJ2-1 | TRBV2
CASSQVRSSGNEQFF | TRBJ2-1 | TRBV4-1
CASSWTGDYTGELFF | TRBJ2-2 | TRBV28
CASSPGVFSYNEQFF | TRBJ2-1 | TRBV6-5
CASSLGGWNQPQHF | TRBJ1-5 | TRBV6-5
CASSPQGPNQPQHF | TRBJ1-5 | TRBV19
CASSEVSMNTEAFF | TRBJ1-1 | TRBV6-1
CASSLRAGGYEQYF | TRBJ2-7 | TRBV27
CASSSGQGSTEAFF | TRBJ1-1 | TRBV28
CASSQVSWEGGEEAFF | TRBJ1-1 | TRBV14
CASIPTVNTEAFF | TRBJ1-1 | TRBV19
CASSKPTGTRDDEQYF | TRBJ2-7 | TRBV21-1
CASSIGTGEYQPQHF | TRBJ1-5 | TRBV19
CASARSPDRGDYEQYF | TRBJ2-7 | TRBV2
CASKTLTGPAGEQYF | TRBJ2-7 | TRBV6-5
CASSHTLNPHIQYF | TRBJ2-4 | TRBV4-1
CSVELGQAKNIQYF | TRBJ2-4 | TRBV29-1
CAIRIASSGANVLTF | TRBJ2-6 | TRBV10-3
CASSQDQGTGTDTQYF | TRBJ2-3 | TRBV4-1
CASRTGRGEKLFF | TRBJ1-4 | TRBV19
CASSVGGGGAYNEQFF | TRBJ2-1 | TRBV9
CASSVVGGSAYTGELFF | TRBJ2-2 | TRBV9
CASSESAAGVEGTQYF | TRBJ2-5 | TRBV10-1
CASSLEGYEQYF | TRBJ2-7 | TRBV28
CASSNYGYTF | TRBJ1-2 | TRBV19
CASSELHGYEKLFF | TRBJ1-4 | TRBV5-5
CASSQEDRDGGPQHF | TRBJ1-5 | TRBV4-1
CASSPWTSGVDEQFF | TRBJ2-1 | TRBV7-3
CASSGTGGDNQPQHF | TRBJ1-5 | TRBV2
CASSQLRLSNEKLFF | TRBJ1-4 | TRBV14
CASSFRDRTTDTQYF | TRBJ2-3 | TRBV11-3
CSVSGTSSNNEQFF | TRBJ2-1 | TRBV29-1
CSVDSGGVGMNTEAFF | TRBJ1-1 | TRBV29-1
CAILWKGAGANVLTF | TRBJ2-6 | TRBV5-3
CASSVDRVNGYTF | TRBJ1-2 | TRBV5-1
CASSPVGAAGLAREQYF | TRBJ2-7 | TRBV18
CASMQLGSEQYF | TRBJ2-7 | TRBV27
CASLFGGPYEQYF | TRBJ2-7 | TRBV2
CASSQHRNTEAFF | TRBJ1-1 | TRBV14
CATSNRQFTDTQYF | TRBJ2-3 | TRBV15
CASSPPGGNEQFF | TRBJ2-1 | TRBV5-1
CASSLSSGSDSYEQYF | TRBJ2-7 | TRBV11-3
CASIDGAYEQYF | TRBJ2-7 | TRBV2
CASSVGRDRRNQPQHF | TRBJ1-5 | TRBV9
CASSSRLAGVGTDTQYF | TRBJ2-3 | TRBV11-2